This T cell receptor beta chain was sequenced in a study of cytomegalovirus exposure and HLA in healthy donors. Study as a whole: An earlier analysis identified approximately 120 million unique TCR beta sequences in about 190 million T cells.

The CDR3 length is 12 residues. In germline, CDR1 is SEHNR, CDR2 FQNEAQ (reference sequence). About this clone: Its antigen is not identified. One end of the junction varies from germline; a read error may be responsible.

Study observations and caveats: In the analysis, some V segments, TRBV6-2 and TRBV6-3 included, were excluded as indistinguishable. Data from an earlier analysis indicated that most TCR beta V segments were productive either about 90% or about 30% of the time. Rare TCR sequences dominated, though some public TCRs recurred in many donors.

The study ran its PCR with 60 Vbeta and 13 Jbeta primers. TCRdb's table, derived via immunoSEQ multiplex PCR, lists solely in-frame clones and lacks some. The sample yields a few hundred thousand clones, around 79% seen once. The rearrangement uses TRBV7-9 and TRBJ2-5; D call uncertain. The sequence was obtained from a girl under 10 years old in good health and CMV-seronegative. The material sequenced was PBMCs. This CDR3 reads CSSSLATETQYF. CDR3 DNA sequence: TGTTCCAGCAGCTTAGCCACTGAGACCCAGTACTTC.